Listed below are T cell receptor beta chains from one sample, sequenced in a study of T cells in Graves' hyperthyroidism and ophthalmopathy. Via MiXCR, TCRdb re-called the multiplex PCR reads, giving one row per CDR3 protein. Among about 130,000 distinct CDR3 sequences listed, approximately 20% were seen once. The source material was blood. These receptors originate from a woman in her fifties or sixties with Graves' hyperthyroidism that later progressed to Graves' ophthalmopathy. Each CDR3 is given with its conserved first and last residue. Fields, in order: D gene, V gene, clone size, J gene, CDR3 protein, CDR3 DNA. The D gene is left open where the match is weak. Expanded clones get a size class; other rows say once, few or many, or leave the size out.

NA,TRBV6-6,many,TRBJ1-1,CASSYSQAGETEAFF,TGTGCCAGCAGTTACTCCCAGGCGGGGGAGACTGAAGCTTTCTTT
NA,TRBV28,many,TRBJ2-1,CASRLAGNEQFF,TGTGCCAGCAGACTAGCCGGCAATGAGCAGTTCTTC
NA,TRBV5-1,many,TRBJ1-1,CASSFAGTNTEAFF,TGCGCCAGCAGCTTTGCAGGGACGAACACTGAAGCTTTCTTT
NA,TRBV30,many,TRBJ1-2,CAWSGQANYGYTF,TGTGCCTGGAGTGGACAGGCCAACTATGGCTACACCTTC
TRBD2,TRBV12-3/TRBV12-4,many,TRBJ2-3,CASTAGGLKTDTQYF,TGTGCCAGCACGGCGGGAGGTCTAAAAACAGATACGCAGTATTTT
NA,TRBV18,many,TRBJ2-1,CASSPPDSGPYNEQFF,TGTGCCAGCTCACCCCCCGATAGCGGACCCTACAATGAGCAGTTCTTC
TRBD2,TRBV4-1,NA,TRBJ2-1,CASSRGTSGSNNEQFF,TGCGCCAGCAGCCGAGGGACTAGCGGGAGCAACAATGAGCAGTTCTTC
TRBD2,TRBV11-2,many,TRBJ2-3,CASSPPSGREGKDTQYF,TGTGCCAGCAGCCCACCTAGCGGGAGAGAAGGGAAAGATACGCAGTATTTT
NA,TRBV5-5,NA,TRBJ2-3,CASSLVSSQDTQYF,TGTGCCAGCAGCTTGGTTAGTAGCCAAGATACGCAGTATTTT
NA,TRBV20-1,many,TRBJ1-5,CSTQPLGASNQPQHF,TGCAGTACTCAGCCATTGGGGGCTAGCAATCAGCCCCAGCATTTT
TRBD2,TRBV2,NA,TRBJ2-2,CASKALAGGFLRTGELFF,TGTGCCAGCAAGGCCCTAGCGGGAGGTTTTCTAAGGACCGGGGAGCTGTTTTTT
NA,TRBV13,many,TRBJ2-2,CASSLLGGTGELFF,TGTGCCAGCAGCCTATTAGGGGGCACCGGGGAGCTGTTTTTT
NA,TRBV30,many,TRBJ1-5,CAWAPRHATPNQPQHF,TGTGCCTGGGCCCCTCGCCACGCCACGCCGAATCAGCCCCAGCATTTT
TRBD1,TRBV2,few,TRBJ2-7,CASNSRTGTYEQYF,TGTGCCAGCAATTCCAGGACAGGGACCTACGAGCAGTACTTC
NA,TRBV20-1,few,TRBJ2-3,CSALSWGTSTDTQYF,TGCAGTGCCCTTAGCTGGGGAACTAGCACAGATACGCAGTATTTT
TRBD1,TRBV5-1,few,TRBJ2-7,CASSFGTGVHEQYF,TGCGCCAGCAGCTTCGGGACAGGGGTCCACGAGCAGTACTTC
TRBD1,TRBV7-2,NA,TRBJ1-2,CASSLGQGIGGYTF,TGTGCCAGCAGCTTAGGACAGGGGATAGGTGGCTACACCTTC
NA,TRBV6-2/TRBV6-3,many,TRBJ2-3,CASSYFQDTQYF,TGTGCCAGCAGTTACTTTCAAGATACGCAGTATTTT